These 30 T cell receptor beta chains came from one sample sequenced in a study of shared clonotypes between healthy human individuals. The repertoire was sequenced with immunoSEQ multiplex PCR; TCRdb's copy has only in-frame clones and lacks some. The sample lists about 2.4 million clones, over 85% occurring once. The material sequenced was naive CD4+ T cells from PBMCs. Subset noted: CD45RA+ positively selected. The receptors come from a man between 18 and 29 years old in good health. Some clones in this sample may be carry-over from other donors' samples.

This chain links TRBV29-1 with TRBJ2-5; TRBD1 or TRBD2 may be the D gene (5 bases each). The CDR3 consists of 13 residues. In germline, CDR1 is SQVTM, CDR2 ANQGSEA. Trimming pared 6 bases from V and 9 bases from J, leaving 20 bases between. The CDR3 DNA follows: TGCAGCGTCGGAGGTGGAGGTGTGGGGGCCCAGTACTTC. Protein product: CSVGGGGVGAQYF.

The V call is TRBV6-1, the J call TRBJ2-3, with D maybe TRBD1 (6 bases). The CDR3 spans 14 residues. Germline CDR1 reads MNHNS; CDR2 reads SASEGT. The V gene lost 8 bases and the J gene lost 2 bases, with 14 bases spanning the gap. This CDR3 is CASAVGGLTDTQYF. In DNA form, the CDR3 reads TGTGCCAGCGCTGTTGGGGGCCTCACAGATACGCAGTATTTT.

A single count supports this clone. The rearrangement uses TRBV11-2 and TRBJ2-7; D not resolved. The CDR3 has 15 amino acids. Germline V gene data show CDR1 as SGHAT and CDR2 as FQNNGV. V gave up 5 bases and J gave up 4 bases, with 18 bases separating them. DNA of the CDR3: TGTGCCAGCAGCCCAGGACCCCGTCCCCCATACGAGCAGTACTTC. Translating gives CASSPGPRPPYEQYF.

The rearrangement links TRBV29-1 to TRBJ1-3; D is ambiguous. Germline-derived CDR1 and CDR2 are SQVTM and ANQGSEA. CDR3 length: 13 residues. Trimming stripped 7 bases from V and 1 base from J, with 11 bases between. The CDR3 sequence: CSAGSSSGNTIYF. The CDR3 DNA reads TGCAGCGCGGGGAGTTCGTCTGGAAACACCATATATTTT.

The chain links TRBV15 to TRBJ2-1, with D perhaps TRBD2 (5 bases). The CDR3 has 15 amino acids. CDR1 is LNHNV, CDR2 YYDKDF, per germline (reference sequence). Trimming shortened V by 1 base and J by 7 bases, and 14 bases separated the two germline ends. The DNA for the CDR3 is TGTGCCACCAGCAGAGCTCGGGGTTCTTTGAATGAGCAGTTCTTC. It codes for CATSRARGSLNEQFF. Drawing the rest from reference TRBV15 and TRBJ2-1, the complete variable domain is DAMVIQNPRYQVTQFGKPVTLSCSQTLNHNVMYWYQQKSSQAPKLLFHYYDKDFNNEADTPDNFQSRRPNTSFCFLDIRSPGLGDTAMYLCATSRARGSLNEQFFGPGTRLTVL.

The CDR3 DNA reads as TGTGCCAGCAGCCAAGAAGGAGCGGGAGGGTACAATGAGCAGTTCTTC. Protein sequence: CASSQEGAGGYNEQFF. The rearrangement links TRBV4-2 to TRBJ2-1; TRBD2 aligns across 10 bases. Germline V CDR1 and CDR2: LGHNA, YNFKEQ. Trimming took 0 bases from V and 4 from J; bases not matched to a gene: 3. The CDR3 is 16 amino acids.

This chain connects TRBV6-6 to TRBJ1-3, with D perhaps TRBD1 (6 bases). The CDR3 covers 16 residues. V lost 6 bases to trimming and J lost 2 bases, with 17 bases between them. Germline V gives CDR1 MNHNY, CDR2 SVGAGI (reference sequence). DNA of the CDR3: TGTGCCAGCAGCCAACTAAACACAGGGCCTGGAAACACCATATATTTT. Translation: CASSQLNTGPGNTIYF.

The rearrangement joins TRBV6-4 to TRBJ2-2; no firm D call. CDR1 MRHNA and CDR2 SNTAGT come from the germline V gene. There are 13 residues in the CDR3. Trimming removed 2 bases from V and 5 bases from J, with 6 bases in between. The CDR3 bases are TGTGCCAGCAGTGACAGGGCTACCGGGGAGCTGTTTTTT. This translates into CASSDRATGELFF.

The chain recombines TRBV9 with TRBJ2-3; D remains ambiguous. Per the germline V gene, CDR1 is SGDLS and CDR2 is YYNGEE. The CDR3 spans 12 residues. V was clipped by 7 bases and J by 0 bases, with 6 bases between them. CDR3 DNA: TGTGCCAGCCGATGGAGCACAGATACGCAGTATTTT. Translated, it gives CASRWSTDTQYF.

The rearrangement links TRBV27 to TRBJ2-1; D not certain. This CDR3 region has 13 residues. V lost 4 bases to trimming and J lost 8 bases, with 12 bases between them. CDR1 is MNHEY, CDR2 SMNVEV, per germline (reference sequence). CDR3 DNA sequence: TGTGCCAGCAGTTCCCGGGCCTTCGATGAGCAGTTCTTC. This sequence encodes CASSSRAFDEQFF.

This clone was detected once. Different DNA sequences within this sample yield the same CDR3. The rearrangement links TRBV27 to TRBJ2-3; D gene ambiguous. The CDR3 extends over 12 amino acids. With 5 bases removed from V and 2 bases from J, the gap between germline ends came to 5 bases. CDR1 MNHEY and CDR2 SMNVEV come from the germline V gene (reference sequence). The CDR3 sequence: CASSPNTDTQYF. In DNA form, the CDR3 reads TGTGCCAGCAGTCCTAACACAGATACGCAGTATTTT.

This chain joins TRBV7-2 and TRBJ1-3; D ambiguous. With 4 bases removed from V and 0 bases from J, the gap between germline ends came to 13 bases. In germline, CDR1 is SGHTA, CDR2 FQGNSA. The CDR3 is made up of 16 amino acids. The CDR3 bases are TGTGCCAGCAGCTCCCGACGGTCTCTCTCTGGAAACACCATATATTTT. Translation gives CASSSRRSLSGNTIYF.

The chain couples TRBV5-1 to TRBJ1-6; D is unclear. Trimming left V 0 bases short and J 11 bases short, with 6 bases between. CDR1 and CDR2 from the germline V gene are SGHRS and YFSETQ. This CDR3 has 12 amino acids. CDR3 bases: TGCGCCAGCAGCTTGGATTCCCCACCCCTCCACTTT. It yields the protein CASSLDSPPLHF.

The J gene is TRBJ2-5, the V gene TRBV6-1; 9 nucleotides line up with TRBD1. V gave up 6 bases and J gave up 4 bases; unmatched junction bases: 9. CDR3 size: 15 residues. The germline V gene has CDR1 MNHNS and CDR2 SASEGT. Written as DNA, the CDR3 is TGTGCCAGCAGGGCGGGACAGGGAGCGTCAGAGACCCAGTACTTC. Translation: CASRAGQGASETQYF.

As for this clone: The sample holds other DNA sequences that translate to the same CDR3. The V and J genes are TRBV4-1 and TRBJ2-5, with a possible D match to TRBD1 (5 bases). Germline V gene sequence: CDR1 MGHRA, CDR2 YSYEKL. The CDR3 has 13 residues. V shed 1 base and J shed 5 bases, with 8 bases lying between them. The CDR3 DNA reads as TGCGCCAGCAGCCAAGTCCCAGGGGAGACCCAGTACTTC. Translated: CASSQVPGETQYF.

The chain uses TRBV4-3 and TRBJ2-3; possible D gene TRBD2, 6 bases. The CDR3 consists of 15 residues. Looked up from germline, CDR1 is LGHNA and CDR2 is YSLEER. V gave up 0 bases and J gave up 3 bases, with 10 bases separating them. As DNA, the CDR3 is TGCGCCAGCAGCCAAGATCAAGCGGGTACAGATACGCAGTATTTT. Translating it yields CASSQDQAGTDTQYF.

This clone was seen a handful of times. The chain is built from TRBV7-9 and TRBJ1-1; 7 nucleotides agree with TRBD1. Unmatched junction bases numbered 5, after V lost 5 bases and J lost 5 bases. This CDR3 has 13 residues. Germline V gene data show CDR1 as SEHNR and CDR2 as FQNEAQ (reference sequence). The CDR3 DNA is TGTGCCAGCAGCCCTACGACAGGGACTGAAGCTTTCTTT. This encodes CASSPTTGTEAFF. Full variable domain (missing parts from reference TRBV7-9 and TRBJ1-1): DTGVSQNPRHKITKRGQNVTFRCDPISEHNRLYWYRQTLGQGPEFLTYFQNEAQLEKSRLLSDRFSAERPKGSFSTLEIQRTEQGDSAMYLCASSPTTGTEAFFGQGTRLTVV.

The genes are TRBV5-4 and TRBJ2-3; perhaps D is TRBD1 or TRBD2 (5 bases each). The CDR3 is made up of 19 amino acids. The V and J ends lost 4 bases and 2 bases respectively, with 26 bases between them. Germline V gives CDR1 SGHNT, CDR2 YYREEE (reference sequence). Written as DNA, the CDR3 is TGTGCCAGCAGCCCCTCTGGGGCGGGCCCCAAACATTTCACAGATACGCAGTATTTT. It yields the protein CASSPSGAGPKHFTDTQYF.

The chain employs TRBV7-8 and TRBJ1-2; the D gene is possibly TRBD1 (6 bases). CDR1 and CDR2 from the germline V gene are SGHVS and FQNEAQ. Trimming removed 3 bases at V and 3 bases at J, with 11 bases between. The CDR3 contains 14 residues. This chain's CDR3 is CASSFRTADYGYTF. The CDR3 DNA is TGTGCCAGCAGCTTCCGGACAGCGGACTATGGCTACACCTTC.

The chain combines TRBV7-2 with TRBJ2-2; tentatively, D is TRBD2 (5 bases). The CDR3 spans 17 residues. With 5 bases removed from V and 4 bases from J, the gap between germline ends came to 20 bases. Germline assignment: CDR1 SGHTA and CDR2 FQGNSA. The CDR3 is CASSPRGRFASTGELFF. CDR3 sequence (DNA): TGTGCCAGCAGCCCGCGAGGGCGCTTCGCTTCCACCGGGGAGCTGTTTTTT.

This clone was observed once. This chain links TRBV18 with TRBJ1-5; a weak D match, TRBD1 (5 bases). The V end lost 4 bases, the J end lost 1 base, and 8 bases lay between the germline ends. The germline gives CDR1 KGHSH, CDR2 LQKENI. There are 14 residues in the CDR3. CDR3 coding DNA: TGTGCCAGCTCACTGACAGAGAGCAATCAGCCCCAGCATTTT. It encodes CASSLTESNQPQHF.

The gene calls are TRBV5-4 and TRBJ2-3; either TRBD1 or TRBD2 may supply D (5 bases each). Germline CDR1 reads SGHNT; CDR2 reads YYREEE (reference sequence). CDR3 length: 14 residues. V dropped 9 bases and J dropped 0 bases, with 14 bases sitting between them. CDR3 amino acids: CATSGRPSTDTQYF. The CDR3 DNA reads TGTGCCACCTCGGGGCGCCCGAGCACAGATACGCAGTATTTT.

On this clone: Different DNA sequences within this sample yield the same CDR3. V usage is TRBV7-2 and J usage is TRBJ2-1, with D uncertain. Germline V gene sequence: CDR1 SGHTA, CDR2 FQGNSA. Trimming cost V 1 base and J 7 bases, with 8 bases left between them. The CDR3 totals 13 residues. The CDR3 loop reads CASSLESGNEQFF. Here the CDR3 DNA reads TGTGCCAGCAGCTTAGAGAGTGGTAATGAGCAGTTCTTC. The whole variable domain, remainder taken from reference TRBV7-2 and TRBJ2-1, is GAGVSQSPSNKVTEKGKDVELRCDPISGHTALYWYRQSLGQGLEFLIYFQGNSAPDKSGLPSDRFSAERTGGSVSTLTIQRTQQEDSAVYLCASSLESGNEQFFGPGTRLTVL.

This chain connects TRBV7-3 to TRBJ2-6, with unresolved D. Germline CDR1 is SGHTA and CDR2 is FQGTGA. CDR3 length: 13 amino acids. V was clipped by 5 bases and J by 5 bases, with 7 bases between them. The CDR3 DNA reads as TGTGCCAGCAGCGCCCAATGGGCCAACGTCCTGACTTTC. Its protein is CASSAQWANVLTF.

Written as DNA, the CDR3 is TGTGCCAGCAGACAGATTCAGGGGGAGCTGTTTTTT. Protein sequence: CASRQIQGELFF. The rearrangement links TRBV11-3 to TRBJ2-2; no firm D call. Looked up from germline, CDR1 is SGHNT and CDR2 is YENEEA. The V gene lost 6 bases and the J gene lost 8 bases, with 10 bases spanning the gap. The length of the CDR3 is 12 residues.

V usage is TRBV11-2 and J usage is TRBJ2-2, with 9 bases fitting TRBD1. V was pared by 6 bases and J by 6 bases, with 8 bases of the junction left unmatched. The CDR3 extends over 15 amino acids. Germline loops: CDR1 SGHAT, CDR2 FQNNGV. The CDR3 sequence is CASSIRDRAPGELFF. CDR3 sequence (DNA): TGTGCCAGCAGTATCCGGGACAGGGCCCCCGGGGAGCTGTTTTTT. Full variable domain (outside the CDR3, taken from reference TRBV11-2 and TRBJ2-2): EAGVAQSPRYKIIEKRQSVAFWCNPISGHATLYWYQQILGQGPKLLIQFQNNGVVDDSQLPKDRFSAERLKGVDSTLKIQPAKLEDSAVYLCASSIRDRAPGELFFGEGSRLTVL.

This clone was detected only a few times. The rearrangement joins TRBV30 to TRBJ1-1, with 9 bases lining up with TRBD1. CDR3 length: 15 amino acids. The J segment lost 12 bases and the V segment lost 3 bases, leaving 17 bases of the junction unmatched. CDR1 and CDR2 from the germline V gene are GTSNPN and SVGIG (reference sequence). CDR3 protein: CAWSLGGTGGGPPFF. The CDR3 nucleotides read TGTGCCTGGAGCTTAGGTGGCACAGGGGGCGGTCCTCCTTTCTTT.

V gene TRBV5-1 combines with J gene TRBJ2-1, with TRBD1 matching over 9 bases. The length of the CDR3 is 15 residues. Germline values: CDR1 SGHRS, CDR2 YFSETQ. Trimming removed 3 bases from V and 9 bases from J; junction bases left unmatched: 10. CDR3: CASSSRGTGSGEQFF. The DNA of the CDR3 is TGCGCCAGCAGCTCAAGAGGGACAGGGTCCGGTGAGCAGTTCTTC.

The V and J genes are TRBV9 and TRBJ2-5; 9 bases align to TRBD2. Trimming removed 3 bases from V and 5 bases from J; junction bases left unmatched: 8. Germline V gives CDR1 SGDLS, CDR2 YYNGEE. This CDR3 is built from 15 residues. The CDR3 DNA is TGTGCCAGCAGCGCCATGGGCGGGGGGGAGGAGACCCAGTACTTC. Encoded protein: CASSAMGGGEETQYF. Filled out from reference TRBV9 and TRBJ2-5, the complete variable domain reads DSGVTQTPKHLITATGQRVTLRCSPRSGDLSVYWYQQSLDQGLQFLIQYYNGEERAKGNILERFSAQQFPDLHSELNLSSLELGDSALYFCASSAMGGGEETQYFGPGTRLLVL.

This chain joins TRBV6-5 and TRBJ1-1; possible D gene TRBD1, 5 bases. V gave up 6 bases and J gave up 1 base, with 15 bases separating them. The CDR3 totals 15 residues. Germline values: CDR1 MNHEY, CDR2 SVGAGI. The CDR3 loop reads CASSSSRGGNTEAFF. In DNA, the CDR3 is TGTGCCAGCAGCTCATCACGGGGGGGGAACACTGAAGCTTTCTTT.